These 14 T cell receptor beta chains were all obtained from the same sample, sequenced in a study of shared clonotypes between healthy human individuals (dated by TCRdb to the early 2020s). For the CD8 naive samples, CD45RO-negative cells were positively selected for CCR7, yielding a CD45RA+CCR7+ population from which TemRA cells were excluded. Libraries were built with the immunoSEQ multiplex PCR assay. This is the immuneACCESS table as TCRdb keeps it, with only in-frame sequences that have V and J called. A part of the clones is gone; compared with another copy, unresolved V genes explain less than half, and the rest is unexplained. Counted in this sample were 760,000 or so clones; 96% of them appeared once. The ten most abundant clones make up less than 0.25% of the sample. Sequencing input: naive CD8+ T cells sorted from blood. This specimen's cell subset or site label, per the study, means: CD45RA+CCR7+. The receptors come from a man aged 25-45 years in good health.

V gene TRBV4-3 combines with J gene TRBJ2-1, with D possibly matching TRBD2 (6 bases). This CDR3 comprises 17 residues. CDR1 and CDR2 from the germline V gene are LGHNA and YSLEER. Trimming cost V 0 bases and J 0 bases, with 12 bases left between them. CDR3 residues: CASSQEDYTSSYNEQFF. The DNA of the CDR3 is TGCGCCAGCAGCCAAGAGGACTACACAAGCTCCTACAATGAGCAGTTCTTC.

V is TRBV27 and J is TRBJ1-5, with no clear D. The CDR3 length is 13 residues. The V gene lost 0 bases and the J gene lost 5 bases, with 5 bases spanning the gap. Per germline, CDR1 MNHEY and CDR2 SMNVEV (reference sequence). Here the CDR3 reads CASSLSGYQPQHF. CDR3 nucleotides: TGTGCCAGCAGTTTATCAGGGTATCAGCCCCAGCATTTT.

The chain has TRBV7-9 and TRBJ2-7; TRBD2 is a possible D gene (6 bases). V lost 8 bases to trimming and J lost 7 bases, with 12 bases between them. The CDR3 has 11 residues. Germline V gene lookup returns CDR1 SEHNR and CDR2 FQNEAQ (reference sequence). The CDR3, as DNA: TGTGCCAGCGCGGGGTTGGGGGAGCAGTACTTC. Protein sequence: CASAGLGEQYF.

The V gene is TRBV7-9, the J gene TRBJ2-7; 11 bases align to TRBD1. CDR1 and CDR2 from the germline V gene are SEHNR and FQNEAQ (reference sequence). CDR3 size: 17 residues. Trimming removed 5 bases from V and 3 bases from J; junction bases left unmatched: 12. CDR3 in amino acids: CASSRPGQGVSVYEQYF. The CDR3 DNA reads TGTGCCAGCAGCAGACCGGGACAGGGGGTTAGTGTCTACGAGCAGTACTTC.

J is TRBJ2-7 and V is TRBV11-2; TRBD2 agrees at 7 bases. The length of the CDR3 is 14 residues. CDR1 and CDR2 (germline): SGHAT, FQNNGV. The V gene end was trimmed by 1 base and the J gene end by 5 bases; junction bases not matched to a gene: 5. CDR3 coding DNA: TGTGCCAGCAGCTTAGGGGGAGGGCCACACGAGCAGTACTTC. Translated: CASSLGGGPHEQYF.

This clone appeared a few times. The chain carries TRBV9 and TRBJ1-2; 7 nucleotides line up with TRBD1. The CDR3 has 11 residues. The germline gives CDR1 SGDLS, CDR2 YYNGEE. J lost 13 bases, V lost 6 bases, and 9 bases had no gene match. As DNA, the CDR3 is TGTGCCAGCAACTCAAGGGGGCAGGCCACCTTC. This encodes CASNSRGQATF.

The chain carries TRBV7-9 and TRBJ2-7, with 12 bases identical to TRBD2. CDR3 size: 16 residues. Trimming took 5 bases from V and 2 from J; bases not matched to a gene: 7. In germline, CDR1 is SEHNR, CDR2 FQNEAQ (reference sequence). The CDR3 bases are TGTGCCAGCAGCCACCCTACTAGCGGGAGGCCCTACGAGCAGTACTTC. It is translated as CASSHPTSGRPYEQYF. Filled out from reference TRBV7-9 and TRBJ2-7, the complete variable domain reads DTGVSQNPRHKITKRGQNVTFRCDPISEHNRLYWYRQTLGQGPEFLTYFQNEAQLEKSRLLSDRFSAERPKGSFSTLEIQRTEQGDSAMYLCASSHPTSGRPYEQYFGPGTRLTVT.

This chain links TRBV9 with TRBJ2-1; D unclear. V was cut by 0 bases and J by 7 bases, with 14 bases left in between. There are 15 residues in the CDR3. Germline V gene lookup returns CDR1 SGDLS and CDR2 YYNGEE. CDR3 region: CASSVESLGLNEQFF. In DNA form, the CDR3 reads TGTGCCAGCAGCGTAGAAAGCCTCGGATTGAATGAGCAGTTCTTC.

J is TRBJ2-3 and V is TRBV5-1; D gene unclear. The CDR3 covers 12 residues. V was clipped by 3 bases and J by 3 bases, with 5 bases between them. The germline gives CDR1 SGHRS, CDR2 YFSETQ. DNA for the CDR3: TGCGCCAGCAGCTCCTATACAGATACGCAGTATTTT. Protein sequence: CASSSYTDTQYF.

The chain uses TRBV29-1 and TRBJ2-7; 7 bases agree with TRBD1. Trimming took 3 bases from V and 3 from J; bases not matched to a gene: 2. This CDR3 comprises 12 residues. Germline V gives CDR1 SQVTM, CDR2 ANQGSEA. The DNA of the CDR3 is TGCAGCGTTGAGGGACAGTTCTACGAGCAGTACTTC. It codes for CSVEGQFYEQYF.

V is TRBV5-6 and J is TRBJ2-2; D call uncertain. Trimming took 3 bases from V and 9 from J, leaving 9 bases between them. CDR1 SGHDT and CDR2 YYEEEE come from the germline V gene. CDR3 length equals 12 residues. The CDR3 coding sequence is TGTGCCAGCAGCTCTCAGAACCGGGAGCTGTTTTTT. As protein: CASSSQNRELFF.

V gene TRBV28 combines with J gene TRBJ2-7; a weak D match, TRBD1 (5 bases). The CDR3 is made up of 11 amino acids. Germline V lookup: CDR1 MDHEN, CDR2 SYDVKM. V lost 7 bases and J 4 bases, leaving 8 bases between the germline ends. The CDR3: CASNQGYEQYF. CDR3 nucleotides: TGTGCCAGCAATCAGGGATACGAGCAGTACTTC.

About this clone itself: Its ends do not fully match the called genes, so a read error is possible. The chain recombines TRBV7-7 with TRBJ1-5; D is perhaps TRBD1 (5 bases). Per germline, CDR1 SSHAT and CDR2 FNYEAQ (reference sequence). This CDR3 has 14 amino acids. Here the CDR3 DNA reads TGTGCTAGCACTCCAGTAGTCGGGGGGCAGCCCCAGCATTTT. Protein product: CASTPVVGGQPQHF.

The chain uses TRBV7-9 and TRBJ2-1, with 9 bases that match TRBD1. CDR1 and CDR2 from the germline V gene are SEHNR and FQNEAQ (reference sequence). The CDR3 loop spans 16 amino acids. Trimming removed 5 bases from V and 3 bases from J; junction bases left unmatched: 8. CDR3 loop: CASSHDRDRVYNEQFF. The DNA for the CDR3 is TGTGCCAGCAGCCATGACCGGGACAGGGTCTACAATGAGCAGTTCTTC.